These 31 T cell receptor beta chains came from one sample sequenced in a study of OX40 agonist ivuxolimab in advanced cancers. Profiling relied on immunoSEQ multiplex PCR, and the TCRdb table lists in-frame clones only, not all of them. The table has 20,000 or so clones, roughly 80% seen once. The sequences come from CD4+ or CD8+ T cells sorted from blood, collected in a trial of the OX40 agonist ivuxolimab. The origin of the receptors is an adult with an advanced solid tumor such as melanoma, head and neck, liver or kidney cancer.

The rearrangement uses TRBV30 and TRBJ2-7, with D perhaps TRBD1 (6 bases). Germline CDR1 is GTSNPN and CDR2 is SVGIG (reference sequence). The length of the CDR3 is 16 residues. V lost 5 bases to trimming and J lost 2 bases, with 22 bases between them. The CDR3 reads CAWGSKLQGWAYEQYF. The DNA of the CDR3 is TGTGCCTGGGGGTCTAAACTACAGGGATGGGCCTACGAGCAGTACTTC. The full variable domain, rest sourced from reference TRBV30 and TRBJ2-7, is SQTIHQWPATLVQPVGSPLSLECTVEGTSNPNLYWYRQAAGRGLQLLFYSVGIGQISSEVPQNLSASRPQDRQFILSSKKLLLSDSGFYLCAWGSKLQGWAYEQYFGPGTRLTVT.

The rearrangement joins TRBV4-1 to TRBJ2-7; 9 nucleotides agree with TRBD1. After removal of 2 bases from V and 6 bases from J, the junction contained 2 bases not matched to a gene. Germline V gene data show CDR1 as MGHRA and CDR2 as YSYEKL. This CDR3 spans 13 amino acids. The CDR3 protein is CASSQTTGGEQYF. The CDR3, as DNA: TGCGCCAGCAGCCAAACGACAGGGGGCGAGCAGTACTTC.

The CDR3 is CASSDFRGPNEKLFF. The CDR3 region has the DNA TGTGCCAGCAGTGACTTCCGGGGGCCAAATGAAAAACTGTTTTTT. The rearrangement links TRBV6-4 to TRBJ1-4, with D possibly being TRBD1 (6 bases). This CDR3 is 15 amino acids long. The V gene lost 1 base and the J gene lost 5 bases, with 11 bases spanning the gap. Germline CDR1 and CDR2: MRHNA and SNTAGT.

The rearrangement joins TRBV9 to TRBJ2-7, with 7 bases matching TRBD1. Looked up from germline, CDR1 is SGDLS and CDR2 is YYNGEE. Losses at the gene ends were 4 bases for V and 1 base for J; bases not matched to a gene: 2. This CDR3 contains 13 residues. CDR3 loop: CASSSGQSYEQYF. CDR3 coding DNA: TGTGCCAGCAGCTCGGGACAGTCCTACGAGCAGTACTTC.

The V gene is TRBV4-1, the J gene TRBJ2-7, with 11 nucleotides matching TRBD2. Germline V gene sequence: CDR1 MGHRA, CDR2 YSYEKL. The CDR3 loop spans 16 amino acids. V gave up 0 bases and J gave up 3 bases; unmatched junction bases: 4. The CDR3 region is CASSQEGTSGGYEQYF. The CDR3 DNA reads TGCGCCAGCAGCCAAGAAGGAACTAGCGGGGGCTACGAGCAGTACTTC.

This clone showed up many times. CDR3 DNA sequence: TGTGCCAGCAGTTACAGACTGGGCAATCAGCCCCAGCATTTT. Residues: CASSYRLGNQPQHF. The chain carries TRBV28 and TRBJ1-5; D ambiguous. This CDR3 is built from 14 residues. The V gene's germline CDR1 is MDHEN and CDR2 SYDVKM. Deletions cut 4 bases from V and 2 bases from J, with 9 bases between.

The rearrangement joins TRBV9 to TRBJ2-2; the D is unclear. Deletions cut 4 bases from V and 6 bases from J, with 7 bases between. The CDR3 extends over 12 amino acids. CDR1 SGDLS and CDR2 YYNGEE come from the germline V gene. CDR3 in amino acids: CASSPTPGELFF. CDR3 nucleotide sequence: TGTGCCAGCAGCCCAACCCCCGGGGAGCTGTTTTTT.

The sample holds many counts of this clone. The chain has TRBV28 and TRBJ2-2; D is ambiguous. CDR1 is MDHEN and CDR2 is SYDVKM in the germline V gene. This CDR3 has 14 amino acids. Trimming pared 5 bases from V and 6 bases from J, leaving 13 bases between. The CDR3 sequence is CASSLGSSPGELFF. CDR3 coding DNA: TGTGCCAGCAGTCTGGGTAGCTCTCCCGGGGAGCTGTTTTTT.

This chain links TRBV7-9 with TRBJ2-1, with D perhaps matching TRBD2 (6 bases). V lost 3 bases to trimming and J lost 0 bases, with 12 bases between them. The germline V gene has CDR1 SEHNR and CDR2 FQNEAQ (reference sequence). The CDR3 is 16 residues long. The CDR3 DNA reads as TGTGCCAGCAGCTTGACTCAGCGGGTCTCCTACAATGAGCAGTTCTTC. It yields the protein CASSLTQRVSYNEQFF.

This chain joins TRBV27 and TRBJ2-3; 8 bases map to TRBD2. Germline V gene data show CDR1 as MNHEY and CDR2 as SMNVEV (reference sequence). Unmatched junction bases numbered 11, after V lost 2 bases and J lost 4 bases. This CDR3 has 17 amino acids. The CDR3 sequence: CASSLLQSGSGADTQYF. CDR3 nucleotides: TGTGCCAGCAGTTTACTCCAAAGCGGGAGCGGCGCAGATACGCAGTATTTT.

The chain joins TRBV28 to TRBJ2-7; 7 bases are a match to TRBD1. CDR3 length equals 14 residues. J lost 5 bases, V lost 3 bases, and 7 bases had no gene match. Germline loops: CDR1 MDHEN, CDR2 SYDVKM. CDR3 DNA: TGTGCCAGCAGTTTCCCAGGGGGTGACGACGAGCAGTACTTC. Translation gives CASSFPGGDDEQYF.

This clone has a single count. This chain uses TRBV6-1 with TRBJ2-6; unclear D gene. CDR1 is MNHNS and CDR2 is SASEGT in the germline V gene. The CDR3 has 15 amino acids. Trimming removed 8 bases from V and 2 bases from J, with 13 bases in between. The CDR3 sequence: CASVKRAPGANVLTF. CDR3 bases: TGTGCCAGCGTCAAAAGGGCCCCTGGGGCCAACGTCCTGACTTTC.

The chain carries TRBV11-3 and TRBJ2-7; D could derive from TRBD1 or TRBD2 (6 bases each). The V gene's germline CDR1 is SGHNT and CDR2 YENEEA. V lost 1 base to trimming and J lost 2 bases, with 12 bases between them. The CDR3 has 15 amino acids. The CDR3 reads CASSLAGGGTYEQYF. Here the CDR3 DNA reads TGTGCCAGCAGCTTAGCTGGAGGGGGAACCTACGAGCAGTACTTC.

This clone was seen a few times. V and J are TRBV5-1 and TRBJ2-7; D remains unclear. Germline loops: CDR1 SGHRS, CDR2 YFSETQ. The CDR3 loop spans 12 amino acids. V dropped 2 bases and J dropped 0 bases, with 3 bases sitting between them. The CDR3 DNA sequence: TGCGCCAGCAGCTTTGACTCCTACGAGCAGTACTTC. The encoded protein is CASSFDSYEQYF.

The chain uses TRBV28 and TRBJ1-4; D gene unclear. The CDR3 covers 12 residues. V lost 5 bases, J lost 8 bases, and 9 bases lay in between. Germline V gene sequence: CDR1 MDHEN, CDR2 SYDVKM. CDR3 bases: TGTGCCAGCAGTCTACCCTGGGAAAAACTGTTTTTT. The encoded protein is CASSLPWEKLFF.

V usage is TRBV5-1 and J usage is TRBJ2-2; D gene unclear. CDR1 and CDR2 from the germline V gene are SGHRS and YFSETQ. The CDR3 spans 17 residues. V lost 6 bases and J lost 6, with 24 bases in between. The CDR3 coding sequence is TGCGCCAGCACTCCACGAGATGGGGAATTGATAGCCGGGGAGCTGTTTTTT. The encoded protein is CASTPRDGELIAGELFF.

The genes are TRBV9 and TRBJ2-7; D uncertain. The CDR3 runs 13 residues. The V end was cut by 0 bases, the J end by 2 bases, with 6 bases between. Germline assignment: CDR1 SGDLS and CDR2 YYNGEE. The CDR3 spells CASSVATAYEQYF. The CDR3 DNA follows: TGTGCCAGCAGCGTAGCTACAGCCTACGAGCAGTACTTC.

This chain links TRBV5-4 with TRBJ1-1; 9 bases fit TRBD1. The CDR3 has 18 amino acids. Germline V CDR1 and CDR2: SGHNT, YYREEE (reference sequence). With V trimmed by 4 bases and J by 3 bases, 16 bases remained unmatched. The CDR3 DNA sequence: TGTGCCAGCAGCCCCCTGGCGCGGGACAGGGTGGAGGACACTGAAGCTTTCTTT. Its protein product is CASSPLARDRVEDTEAFF. The whole variable domain, remainder taken from reference TRBV5-4 and TRBJ1-1, is ETGVTQSPTHLIKTRGQQVTLRCSSQSGHNTVSWYQQALGQGPQFIFQYYREEENGRGNFPPRFSGLQFPNYSSELNVNALELDDSALYLCASSPLARDRVEDTEAFFGQGTRLTVV.

The CDR3 DNA follows: TGTGCCAGCAGCCCTAGCGGGGTGAACTACGAGCAGTACTTC. Its protein product is CASSPSGVNYEQYF. V and J are TRBV7-2 and TRBJ2-7, with 9 bases identical to TRBD2. Trimming cost V 5 bases and J 3 bases; bases outside gene matches: 5. Germline lookup yields CDR1 SGHTA and CDR2 FQGNSA. The CDR3 is 14 residues long.

The V call is TRBV5-1, the J call TRBJ1-4, with D unclear. Germline CDR1 and CDR2: SGHRS and YFSETQ. V shed 1 base and J shed 4 bases, with 8 bases lying between them. This CDR3 comprises 14 residues. The CDR3 DNA reads TGCGCCAGCAGCTTGAGGGCTGATAATGAAAAACTGTTTTTT. Its translation: CASSLRADNEKLFF.

The chain couples TRBV30 to TRBJ1-2; D may be TRBD1 (6 bases). In germline, CDR1 is GTSNPN, CDR2 SVGIG (reference sequence). The CDR3 loop spans 14 amino acids. The V end was cut by 5 bases, the J end by 2 bases, with 15 bases between. CDR3 sequence reads: CAWDGSGTNYGYTF. For the CDR3, the DNA is TGTGCCTGGGACGGTTCGGGGACAAACTATGGCTACACCTTC.

A note on this clone: The junction departs from germline at one end; a sequencing error may be responsible. The chain carries TRBV7-9 and TRBJ2-7, with TRBD2 identical over 11 bases. The CDR3 runs 12 residues. CDR1 is SEHNR and CDR2 is FQNEAQ in the germline V gene (reference sequence). CDR3 sequence: CASSSGLAEGNF. The CDR3 DNA reads as TGTGCCAGCAGCTCGGGACTAGCGGAGGGGAACTTC.

The V and J genes are TRBV18 and TRBJ2-3; TRBD1 is a possible D gene (6 bases). The length of the CDR3 is 11 residues. In germline, CDR1 is KGHSH, CDR2 LQKENI. With 10 bases removed from V and 6 bases from J, the gap between germline ends came to 11 bases. The CDR3 protein is CATRTVDTQYF. CDR3 bases: TGTGCCACGCGGACAGTTGATACGCAGTATTTT.

This sequence joins TRBV16 and TRBJ1-1; no reliable D call. The CDR3 loop spans 12 amino acids. In germline, CDR1 is KGHSY, CDR2 FQNENV. Trimming took 4 bases from V and 2 from J, leaving 5 bases between them. CDR3 sequence (DNA): TGTGCCAGCAGCCCCGGAAACACTGAAGCTTTCTTT. Its translation is CASSPGNTEAFF.

A few counts support this clone. The J gene is TRBJ2-2, the V gene TRBV19; 7 nucleotides match TRBD1. CDR1 and CDR2 from the germline V gene are LNHDA and SQIVND (reference sequence). The junction had 0 bases not matched to a gene; V was cut back by 5 bases and J by 0 bases. This CDR3 region has 14 residues. DNA for the CDR3: TGTGCCAGTAGTCAGGGGGCGAACACCGGGGAGCTGTTTTTT. This encodes CASSQGANTGELFF.

The chain couples TRBV4-3 to TRBJ2-7; unclear D gene. The CDR3 runs 15 residues. V lost 0 bases and J 5 bases, leaving 14 bases between the germline ends. Germline loops: CDR1 LGHNA, CDR2 YSLEER. CDR3 DNA: TGCGCCAGCAGCCAAGATGGGCTAGAACTGAACGAGCAGTACTTC. Amino acid sequence: CASSQDGLELNEQYF.

The chain carries TRBV5-1 and TRBJ2-5; D gene unclear. This CDR3 is built from 12 residues. The germline CDR1 and CDR2 sequences are SGHRS and YFSETQ. V was clipped by 4 bases and J by 4 bases, with 8 bases between them. The CDR3 nucleotides are TGCGCCAGCAGCCCCCTGGGAGAGACCCAGTACTTC. It specifies CASSPLGETQYF. The complete variable domain, with remaining parts taken from reference TRBV5-1 and TRBJ2-5, reads KAGVTQTPRYLIKTRGQQVTLSCSPISGHRSVSWYQQTPGQGLQFLFEYFSETQRNKGNFPGRFSGRQFSNSRSEMNVSTLELGDSALYLCASSPLGETQYFGPGTRLLVL.

The rearrangement joins TRBV28 to TRBJ2-7; D call uncertain. Germline CDR1 reads MDHEN; CDR2 reads SYDVKM. Trimming took off 2 bases at V and 3 bases at J, with 17 bases between the two ends. The CDR3 length is 16 residues. The DNA of the CDR3 is TGTGCCAGCAGTTTAGGCGTCCTCGGTCCAAACTACGAGCAGTACTTC. Translation: CASSLGVLGPNYEQYF.

This clone was counted once. V usage is TRBV10-1 and J usage is TRBJ2-7, with TRBD1 matching 8 bases. Germline V gene data show CDR1 as WNHNN and CDR2 as SYGVQD (reference sequence). This CDR3 spans 18 amino acids. Losses at the gene ends were 2 bases for V and 1 base for J; bases not matched to a gene: 13. CDR3 nucleotide sequence: TGCGCCAGCAGTGAGGAGGTTAGGCCCAGGGGGCTTTCCTACGAGCAGTACTTC. Protein: CASSEEVRPRGLSYEQYF.

This clone was seen a single time. This chain joins TRBV28 and TRBJ1-5; D unresolved. V dropped 5 bases and J dropped 7 bases, with 18 bases sitting between them. This CDR3 region has 15 residues. The germline CDR1 and CDR2 sequences are MDHEN and SYDVKM. CDR3 loop: CASSNPGEASQPQHF. The CDR3 coding sequence is TGTGCCAGCAGTAACCCTGGGGAGGCTTCCCAGCCCCAGCATTTT.

The chain couples TRBV5-4 to TRBJ2-3; D assignment may be TRBD1 or TRBD2 (6 bases each). Germline-derived CDR1 and CDR2 are SGHNT and YYREEE (reference sequence). Trimming cost V 1 base and J 1 base, with 10 bases left between them. This CDR3 region has 15 residues. CDR3 residues: CASSLFGGGTDTQYF. The DNA for the CDR3 is TGTGCCAGCAGCTTGTTCGGGGGCGGCACAGATACGCAGTATTTT.